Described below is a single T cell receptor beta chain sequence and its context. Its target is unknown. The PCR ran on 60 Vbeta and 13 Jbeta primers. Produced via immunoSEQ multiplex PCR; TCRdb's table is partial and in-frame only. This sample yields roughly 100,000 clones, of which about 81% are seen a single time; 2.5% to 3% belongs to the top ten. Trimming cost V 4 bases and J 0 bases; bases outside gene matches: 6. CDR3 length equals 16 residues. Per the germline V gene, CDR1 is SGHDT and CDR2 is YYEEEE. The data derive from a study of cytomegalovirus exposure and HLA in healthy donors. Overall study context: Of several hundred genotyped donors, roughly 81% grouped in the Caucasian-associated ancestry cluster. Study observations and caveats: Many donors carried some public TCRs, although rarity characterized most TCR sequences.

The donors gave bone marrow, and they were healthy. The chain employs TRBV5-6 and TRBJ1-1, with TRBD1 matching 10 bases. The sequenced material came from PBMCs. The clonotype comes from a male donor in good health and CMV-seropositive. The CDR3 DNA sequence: TGTGCCAGCAGCGTAGGGACAGGGGACATGAACACTGAAGCTTTCTTT. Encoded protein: CASSVGTGDMNTEAFF.